Presented here are 15 T cell receptor beta chains from one specimen sequenced in a study of blood T cell repertoires in COVID-19. Method: immunoSEQ multiplex PCR; TCRdb's copy keeps in-frame clones and lacks some. The profile shows about half a million clones, 80% to 90% of them singletons. Sequencing was done on a sample of peripheral blood. The receptors were sampled from a man between 18 and 35 years old with COVID-19, enrolled during active disease.

This sequence joins TRBV6-6 and TRBJ2-2; 11 bases align to TRBD2. Germline V gives CDR1 MNHNY, CDR2 SVGAGI (reference sequence). V was clipped by 0 bases and J by 5 bases; unmatched bases: 2. This CDR3 has 16 amino acids. In DNA form, the CDR3 reads TGTGCCAGCAGTTACTCGGCTAGCGGGAGGACCGGGGAGCTGTTTTTT. Translating it yields CASSYSASGRTGELFF.

The chain recombines TRBV7-8 with TRBJ2-1, with a possible D match to TRBD1 (6 bases). Deletions cut 2 bases from V and 14 bases from J, with 19 bases between. CDR3 size: 14 residues. Germline CDR1 and CDR2: SGHVS and FQNEAQ. The CDR3 nucleotides read TGTGCCAGCAGCTTAAAATCCCCGGACAGCCTCGAGTTCTTC. Protein sequence: CASSLKSPDSLEFF. Full variable domain (outside the CDR3, taken from reference TRBV7-8 and TRBJ2-1): GAGVSQSPRYKVAKRGQDVALRCDPISGHVSLFWYQQALGQGPEFLTYFQNEAQLDKSGLPSDRFFAERPEGSVSTLKIQRTQQEDSAVYLCASSLKSPDSLEFFGPGTRLTVL.

The V gene is TRBV28, the J gene TRBJ2-3; TRBD1 matches 8 bases. V lost 5 bases and J lost 0; bases outside the gene matches: 4. CDR1 and CDR2 from the germline V gene are MDHEN and SYDVKM. The CDR3 is 15 amino acids. The CDR3 sequence: CASSPGQASTDTQYF. As DNA, the CDR3 is TGTGCCAGCAGTCCGGGACAGGCTAGCACAGATACGCAGTATTTT.

The chain recombines TRBV2 with TRBJ1-1; D is uncertain. Germline CDR1 and CDR2: SNHLY and FYNNEI. With 3 bases removed from V and 4 bases from J, the gap between germline ends came to 18 bases. The CDR3 is 16 residues long. The CDR3 nucleotides are TGTGCCAGCAGTGATGGAGGGAGAGGGAGGATCACTGAAGCTTTCTTT. It yields the protein CASSDGGRGRITEAFF.

This clone was counted a few times. This sequence joins TRBV7-9 and TRBJ1-6; 8 bases map to TRBD1. This CDR3 has 16 amino acids. The trim removed 3 bases at V and 5 bases at J, leaving 6 bases unmatched. Germline-derived CDR1 and CDR2 are SEHNR and FQNEAQ (reference sequence). In DNA form, the CDR3 reads TGTGCCAGCAGCTTTCTCTTGACAGGGGATAATTCACCCCTCCACTTT. Amino acids: CASSFLLTGDNSPLHF.

The gene calls are TRBV9 and TRBJ1-1; 9 bases fit TRBD1. Germline V CDR1 and CDR2: SGDLS, YYNGEE. The J segment lost 4 bases and the V segment lost 3 bases, leaving 4 bases of the junction unmatched. The CDR3 is made up of 14 amino acids. The chain's CDR3 is CASSEQGASTEAFF. As DNA, the CDR3 is TGTGCCAGCAGCGAACAGGGGGCAAGCACTGAAGCTTTCTTT.

This rearrangement joins TRBV10-3 to TRBJ2-5, with TRBD1 as a possible D gene (6 bases). The germline gives CDR1 ENHRY, CDR2 SYGVKD. Trimming took 2 bases from V and 5 from J, leaving 18 bases between them. The CDR3 extends over 16 amino acids. The CDR3 coding sequence is TGTGCCATCAGTGAGATGGGGGACACCACCCGGGAGACCCAGTACTTC. Translating gives CAISEMGDTTRETQYF.

The V call is TRBV5-4, the J call TRBJ2-1; the D is unclear. Trimming cost V 4 bases and J 4 bases, with 9 bases left between them. Germline V lookup: CDR1 SGHNT, CDR2 YYREEE (reference sequence). CDR3 size: 13 residues. In DNA, the CDR3 is TGTGCCAGCAGCGTACCAGATTACAATGAGCAGTTCTTC. The encoded protein is CASSVPDYNEQFF.

The rearrangement uses TRBV14 and TRBJ2-3; D is possibly TRBD1 (6 bases). The CDR3 totals 15 residues. With 4 bases removed from V and 0 bases from J, the gap between germline ends came to 11 bases. Per germline, CDR1 SGHDN and CDR2 FVKESK. This CDR3 reads CASSRTALSTDTQYF. The CDR3 nucleotides are TGTGCCAGCAGCCGGACAGCCCTTAGCACAGATACGCAGTATTTT. Supplemented by reference TRBV14 and TRBJ2-3, the full variable domain reads EAGVTQFPSHSVIEKGQTVTLRCDPISGHDNLYWYRRVMGKEIKFLLHFVKESKQDESGMPNNRFLAERTGGTYSTLKVQPAELEDSGVYFCASSRTALSTDTQYFGPGTRLTVL.

V usage is TRBV13 and J usage is TRBJ1-2, with D possibly being TRBD1 (5 bases). The germline V gene has CDR1 PRHDT and CDR2 FYEKMQ (reference sequence). With 4 bases removed from V and 0 bases from J, the gap between germline ends came to 9 bases. The CDR3 loop spans 14 amino acids. The CDR3 reads CASSSGESNYGYTF. The CDR3 bases are TGTGCCAGCAGCTCGGGGGAATCTAACTATGGCTACACCTTC.

This chain joins TRBV7-9 and TRBJ2-1; the match to TRBD2 covers 10 bases. The V and J ends lost 6 bases and 10 bases, in that order; junction bases with no gene match: 12. The CDR3 runs to 15 residues. Germline CDR1 SEHNR, CDR2 FQNEAQ (reference sequence). CDR3 coding DNA: TGTGCCAGCAGTAGTAGCGGGGGGCCCCCCGAGGAGCAGTTCTTC. Residues: CASSSSGGPPEEQFF. Together with reference TRBV7-9 and TRBJ2-1, the CDR3 gives the full variable domain: DTGVSQNPRHKITKRGQNVTFRCDPISEHNRLYWYRQTLGQGPEFLTYFQNEAQLEKSRLLSDRFSAERPKGSFSTLEIQRTEQGDSAMYLCASSSSGGPPEEQFFGPGTRLTVL.

The V and J genes are TRBV4-1 and TRBJ2-7; TRBD2 matches 13 bases. Trimming removed 9 bases from V and 6 bases from J; junction bases left unmatched: 2. The CDR3 is 12 amino acids. Germline CDR1 and CDR2: MGHRA and YSYEKL. CDR3 sequence: CASRTSGSEQYF. The CDR3 DNA sequence: TGCGCCAGTCGGACTAGCGGGAGCGAGCAGTACTTC.

The chain links TRBV6-1 to TRBJ1-5; 7 bases agree with TRBD1. V lost 3 bases to trimming and J lost 1 base; unmatched junction nucleotides: 0. The CDR3 extends over 14 amino acids. Looked up from germline, CDR1 is MNHNS and CDR2 is SASEGT. CDR3 amino acids: CASSETGSNQPQHF. The DNA of the CDR3 is TGTGCCAGCAGTGAGACAGGGAGCAATCAGCCCCAGCATTTT.

The chain links TRBV29-1 to TRBJ2-2; 8 nucleotides agree with TRBD1. The CDR3 is 16 residues long. In germline, CDR1 is SQVTM, CDR2 ANQGSEA. The ends lost 5 bases at V and 3 bases at J; junction bases unmatched: 11. The CDR3 coding sequence is TGCAGCGTTCGGCCAGGGGGCGGTGGTTACACCGGGGAGCTGTTTTTT. It codes for CSVRPGGGGYTGELFF.

CDR3 bases: TGTGCCACGACGAGGACAGGGAACACCGGGGAGCTGTTTTTT. Encoded protein: CATTRTGNTGELFF. This chain links TRBV7-9 with TRBJ2-2; 7 bases agree with TRBD1. The CDR3 loop spans 14 amino acids. Germline V gives CDR1 SEHNR, CDR2 FQNEAQ (reference sequence). V gave up 10 bases and J gave up 1 base; unmatched junction bases: 6.